The T cell receptor (beta chain) described here comes from a study of shared clonotypes between healthy human individuals. Whole-study findings and limits: Memory subsets generally showed lower estimated richness than naive subsets. Generation probability values for non-shared clonotypes were lower than those for clonotypes shared by all four donors.

Clones were read by immunoSEQ multiplex PCR, and TCRdb kept only the in-frame ones, dropping some. The table lists around 1,900,000 clones, around 93% of them singletons. Germline values: CDR1 SNHLY, CDR2 FYNNEI. The CDR3 is 14 residues long. V was trimmed by 8 bases and J by 1 base, leaving 13 bases between them. Naive CD8 cells lacked CD45RO, underwent positive selection for CCR7 and left out terminally differentiated effector memory CD45RA+ cells. This clone has a single count. The antigen remains undetermined. Specimen: naive CD8+ T cells from PBMCs. The V and J genes are TRBV2 and TRBJ2-3; either TRBD1 or TRBD2 may supply D (6 bases each). The source is a man aged 18 to 30 in good health. Some clones in this sample may be carry-over from other donors' samples. The CDR3 bases are TGTGCCAGCCCCCGGGGGCCCCGCACAGATACGCAGTATTTT. The encoded protein is CASPRGPRTDTQYF.